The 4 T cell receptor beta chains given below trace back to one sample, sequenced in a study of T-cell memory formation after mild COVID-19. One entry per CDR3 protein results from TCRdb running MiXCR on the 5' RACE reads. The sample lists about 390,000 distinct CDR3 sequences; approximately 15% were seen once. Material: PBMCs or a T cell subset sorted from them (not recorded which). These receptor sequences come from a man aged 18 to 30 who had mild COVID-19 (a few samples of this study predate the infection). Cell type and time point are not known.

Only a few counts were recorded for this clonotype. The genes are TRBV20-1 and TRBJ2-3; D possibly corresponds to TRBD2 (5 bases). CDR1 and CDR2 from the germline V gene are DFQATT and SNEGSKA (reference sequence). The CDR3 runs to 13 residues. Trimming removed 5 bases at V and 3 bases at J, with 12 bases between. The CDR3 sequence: CSAHAPGTDTQYF. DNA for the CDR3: TGCAGTGCTCACGCCCCGGGGACAGATACGCAGTATTTT.

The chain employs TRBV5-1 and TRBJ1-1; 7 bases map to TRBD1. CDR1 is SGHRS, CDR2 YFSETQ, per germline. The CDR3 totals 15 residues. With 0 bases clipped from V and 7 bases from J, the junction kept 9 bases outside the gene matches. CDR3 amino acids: CASSLAEIGGIEAFF. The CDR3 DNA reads TGCGCCAGCAGCTTGGCCGAGATAGGGGGCATTGAAGCTTTCTTT.

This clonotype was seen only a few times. The CDR3 loop reads CAISESSADPGRFF. CDR3 DNA sequence: TGTGCCATCAGTGAGTCTTCGGCGGACCCTGGCAGGTTCTTC. The chain is built from TRBV10-3 and TRBJ2-1; D ambiguous. Germline V lookup: CDR1 ENHRY, CDR2 SYGVKD. The CDR3 has 14 amino acids. Trimming cost V 0 bases and J 15 bases, with 18 bases left between them.

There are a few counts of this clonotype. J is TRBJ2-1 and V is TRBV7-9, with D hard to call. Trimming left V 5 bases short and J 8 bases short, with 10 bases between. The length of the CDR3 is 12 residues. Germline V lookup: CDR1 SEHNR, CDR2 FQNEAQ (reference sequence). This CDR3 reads CASSPEVHEQFF. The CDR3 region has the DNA TGTGCCAGCAGCCCCGAAGTTCATGAGCAGTTCTTC.